This T cell receptor (beta chain) was captured in a study of control samples from healthy donors and cancer patients. The V gene lost 6 bases and the J gene lost 5 bases, with 10 bases spanning the gap. Germline values: CDR1 SGHTA, CDR2 FQGNSA. The CDR3 spans 13 residues. Profiling relied on immunoSEQ multiplex PCR, and the TCRdb table lists in-frame clones only, not all of them. The sample yields tens of thousands of clones, approximately 95% seen once. The chain combines TRBV7-2 with TRBJ2-2, with D possibly being TRBD1 (6 bases). This TCR was recovered from a woman aged 30 to 39 in good health. The sequencing input was blood. CDR3 in DNA: TGTGCCAGCAGGGAAGGGGGTACCGGGGAGCTGTTTTTT. This gives the protein CASREGGTGELFF.